The 13 T cell receptor beta chains reported below all come from one sample, sequenced in a study of blood T cell repertoires in COVID-19. Sequencing was performed with immunoSEQ multiplex PCR; in TCRdb, only in-frame clones are kept and a portion is missing. The table records approximately 61,000 clones, about 77% of them present only once. Sequenced input: peripheral blood. The receptors originated from a man older than 75 with active or convalescent COVID-19.

About this clone itself: Relative to the germline gene, one junction end is altered; a read error may explain this. The rearrangement links TRBV19 to TRBJ1-2, with a tentative D call TRBD1 (6 bases). The germline V gene has CDR1 LNHDA and CDR2 SQIVND (reference sequence). The CDR3 is made up of 13 amino acids. DNA for the CDR3: TGTGCCAGTAGTATAGAACATTGGGGGCCGAGAAGATTC. Translation: CASSIEHWGPRRF.

This chain joins TRBV2 and TRBJ1-1; 8 bases fit TRBD1. The CDR3 is 14 amino acids. V dropped 6 bases and J dropped 3; count of bases not matched to a gene: 6. Germline CDR1 SNHLY, CDR2 FYNNEI. This CDR3 is CASRLETGDTEAFF. CDR3 sequence (DNA): TGTGCCAGCAGATTAGAGACAGGGGACACTGAAGCTTTCTTT.

The chain combines TRBV5-1 with TRBJ1-3; tentatively, D is TRBD1 (6 bases). Trimming removed 4 bases from V and 3 bases from J, with 14 bases in between. Looked up from germline, CDR1 is SGHRS and CDR2 is YFSETQ. The length of the CDR3 is 15 residues. Written as DNA, the CDR3 is TGCGCCAGCAGCCCTCACATACAGGGTGGAAACACCATATATTTT. Translating it yields CASSPHIQGGNTIYF.

V is TRBV12-3 or TRBV12-4 and J is TRBJ1-1; D is ambiguous. CDR3 length equals 13 residues. V shed 3 bases and J shed 1 base, with 6 bases lying between them. The CDR3 coding sequence is TGTGCCAGCAGTTTCACAGAGAACACTGAAGCTTTCTTT. This gives the protein CASSFTENTEAFF.

V gene TRBV18 combines with J gene TRBJ1-5; D is ambiguous. This CDR3 spans 12 amino acids. The ends were cut back, 2 bases at V and 7 bases at J, with 6 bases in the middle. CDR1 and CDR2 from the germline V gene are KGHSH and LQKENI. CDR3 loop: CASSPAGQPQHF. The CDR3 DNA reads TGTGCCAGCTCACCAGCCGGGCAGCCCCAGCATTTT.

This chain joins TRBV30 and TRBJ1-3, with D possibly matching TRBD1 (6 bases). Germline V lookup: CDR1 GTSNPN, CDR2 SVGIG (reference sequence). The CDR3 covers 14 residues. V lost 3 bases and J 4 bases, leaving 13 bases between the germline ends. The CDR3 region is CAWSLQGFGNTIYF. In DNA, the CDR3 is TGTGCCTGGAGCTTACAGGGATTCGGAAACACCATATATTTT. The complete variable domain, with remaining parts taken from reference TRBV30 and TRBJ1-3, reads SQTIHQWPATLVQPVGSPLSLECTVEGTSNPNLYWYRQAAGRGLQLLFYSVGIGQISSEVPQNLSASRPQDRQFILSSKKLLLSDSGFYLCAWSLQGFGNTIYFGEGSWLTVV.

This chain uses TRBV7-6 with TRBJ1-5; no reliable D call. The germline V and J ends were trimmed by 4 bases and 6 bases, with 10 bases remaining between them. Germline V gene lookup returns CDR1 SGHVS and CDR2 FNYEAQ. CDR3 length equals 13 residues. The CDR3 loop is CASSSGIRQPQHF. In DNA, the CDR3 is TGTGCCAGCAGCTCGGGGATCCGTCAGCCCCAGCATTTT.

This clone was seen ten or more times. The genes are TRBV11-2 and TRBJ1-1; D is possibly TRBD1 (6 bases). V lost 5 bases to trimming and J lost 2 bases, with 12 bases between them. Germline lookup yields CDR1 SGHAT and CDR2 FQNNGV. The CDR3 contains 14 residues. CDR3 residues: CASSVNRDNTEAFF. CDR3 nucleotide sequence: TGTGCCAGCAGCGTCAACAGGGATAACACTGAAGCTTTCTTT.

The V and J genes are TRBV11-1 and TRBJ1-1; D is uncertain. The germline V gene encodes CDR1 SGHAT and CDR2 FQDESV (reference sequence). This CDR3 has 13 amino acids. Deletions cut 2 bases from V and 1 base from J, with 5 bases between. The CDR3 is CASSLSRNTEAFF. In DNA, the CDR3 is TGTGCCAGCAGCTTATCCAGGAACACTGAAGCTTTCTTT.

The chain combines TRBV7-3 with TRBJ1-2, with TRBD1 matching 8 bases. The CDR3 runs 14 residues. The germline CDR1 and CDR2 sequences are SGHTA and FQGTGA. V shed 5 bases and J 5 bases; nucleotides not matched to a gene: 7. CDR3 sequence: CASSNRGSFYGYTF. Written as DNA, the CDR3 is TGTGCCAGCAGCAACAGGGGGTCTTTTTATGGCTACACCTTC.

The CDR3 DNA reads as TGTGCCATCAGTGAAGGAGTTAGCAATCAGCCCCAGCATTTT. Translating gives CAISEGVSNQPQHF. The rearrangement joins TRBV10-3 to TRBJ1-5, with D uncertain. CDR1 is ENHRY and CDR2 is SYGVKD in the germline V gene. V shed 3 bases and J shed 0 bases, with 6 bases lying between them. This CDR3 contains 14 residues.

This chain links TRBV5-1 with TRBJ2-2; 14 bases align to TRBD2. CDR3 size: 17 residues. Germline-derived CDR1 and CDR2 are SGHRS and YFSETQ. V shed 4 bases, J shed 1 base, and the junction held 3 bases outside the gene matches. The CDR3 nucleotides are TGCGCCAGCAGCCTAGGGACTAGCGGGAGGAACACCGGGGAGCTGTTTTTT. Translation gives CASSLGTSGRNTGELFF.

This chain links TRBV27 with TRBJ2-1; 15 bases fit TRBD2. The trim removed 3 bases at V and 3 bases at J, leaving 6 bases unmatched. The CDR3 length is 18 residues. Germline V lookup: CDR1 MNHEY, CDR2 SMNVEV (reference sequence). The CDR3 sequence: CASSFRTSGRGVYNEQFF. The CDR3 bases are TGTGCCAGCAGTTTTAGGACTAGCGGGAGGGGGGTCTACAATGAGCAGTTCTTC.